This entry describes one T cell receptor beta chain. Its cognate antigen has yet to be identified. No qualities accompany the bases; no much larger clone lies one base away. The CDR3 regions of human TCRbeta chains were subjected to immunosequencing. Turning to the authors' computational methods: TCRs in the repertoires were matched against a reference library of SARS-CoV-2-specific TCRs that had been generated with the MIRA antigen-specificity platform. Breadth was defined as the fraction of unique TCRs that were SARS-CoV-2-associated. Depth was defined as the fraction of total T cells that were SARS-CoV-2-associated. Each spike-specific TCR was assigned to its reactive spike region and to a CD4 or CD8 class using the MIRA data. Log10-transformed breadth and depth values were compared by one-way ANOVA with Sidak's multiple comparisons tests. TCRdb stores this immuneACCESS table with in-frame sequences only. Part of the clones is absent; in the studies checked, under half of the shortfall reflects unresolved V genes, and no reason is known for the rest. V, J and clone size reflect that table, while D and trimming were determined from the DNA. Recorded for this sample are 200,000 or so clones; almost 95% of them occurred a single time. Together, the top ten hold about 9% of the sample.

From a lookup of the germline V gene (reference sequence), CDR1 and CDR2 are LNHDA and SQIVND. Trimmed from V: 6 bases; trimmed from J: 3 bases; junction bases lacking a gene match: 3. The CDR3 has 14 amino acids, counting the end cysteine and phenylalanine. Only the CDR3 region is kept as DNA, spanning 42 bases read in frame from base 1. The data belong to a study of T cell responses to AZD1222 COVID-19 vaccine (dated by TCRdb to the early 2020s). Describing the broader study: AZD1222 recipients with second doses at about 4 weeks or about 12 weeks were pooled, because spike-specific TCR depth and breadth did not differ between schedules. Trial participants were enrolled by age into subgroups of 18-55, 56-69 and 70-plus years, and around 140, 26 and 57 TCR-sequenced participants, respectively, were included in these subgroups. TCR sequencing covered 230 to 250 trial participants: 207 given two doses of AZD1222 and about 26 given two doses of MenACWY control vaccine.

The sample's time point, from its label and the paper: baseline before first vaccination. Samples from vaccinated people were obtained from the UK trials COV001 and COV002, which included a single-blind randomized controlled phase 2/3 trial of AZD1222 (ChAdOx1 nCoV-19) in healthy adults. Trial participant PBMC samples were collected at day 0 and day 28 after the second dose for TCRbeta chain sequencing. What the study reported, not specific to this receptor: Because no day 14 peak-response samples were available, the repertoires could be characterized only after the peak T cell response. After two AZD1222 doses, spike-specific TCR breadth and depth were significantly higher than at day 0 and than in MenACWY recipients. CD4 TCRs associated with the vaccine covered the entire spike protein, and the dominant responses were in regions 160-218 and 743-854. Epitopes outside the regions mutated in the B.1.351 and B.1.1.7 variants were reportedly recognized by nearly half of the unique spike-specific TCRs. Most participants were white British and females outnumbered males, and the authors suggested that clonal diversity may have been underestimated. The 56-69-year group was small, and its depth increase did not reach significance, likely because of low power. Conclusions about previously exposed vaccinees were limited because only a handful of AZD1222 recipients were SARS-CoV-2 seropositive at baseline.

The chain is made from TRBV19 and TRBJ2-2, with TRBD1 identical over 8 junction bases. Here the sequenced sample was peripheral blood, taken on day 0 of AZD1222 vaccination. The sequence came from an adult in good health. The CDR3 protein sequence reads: CASRKQGDTGELFF. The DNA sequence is TGTGCCAGTAGGAAACAGGGGGACACCGGGGAGCTGTTTTTT.